Shown below are 27 T cell receptor beta chains from a single sample sequenced in a study of blood T cell repertoires in COVID-19. TCRdb's table, derived via immunoSEQ multiplex PCR, lists solely in-frame clones and lacks some. The sample lists approximately 66,000 clones, more than 60% occurring once. Material: peripheral blood. All receptors come from a man in his fifties or sixties with acute or convalescent COVID-19.

A few counts support this clone. The chain joins TRBV3-1 (or the pseudogene TRBV3-2) to TRBJ2-2; 10 bases align to TRBD2. This CDR3 region has 19 residues. V lost 0 bases, J lost 2 bases, and 9 bases stayed unmatched. Germline CDR1 is LGHDT and CDR2 is YNNKEL (reference sequence). In nucleotides, the CDR3 is TGTGCCAGCAGCCAAGACAGCGGGAGGGCCCTCTATAACACCGGGGAGCTGTTTTTT. This sequence encodes CASSQDSGRALYNTGELFF.

The CDR3 nucleotides read TGTGCCAGCAGCTCCCCCTCGGTTAATGAGCAGTTCTTC. Translating gives CASSSPSVNEQFF. The V call is TRBV11-3, the J call TRBJ2-1; no reliable D call. The CDR3 runs to 13 residues. V was pared by 4 bases and J by 7 bases, with 11 bases between. Per the germline V gene, CDR1 is SGHNT and CDR2 is YENEEA.

This sequence joins TRBV5-1 and TRBJ1-2; no reliable D call. The CDR3 contains 13 residues. Trimming pared 4 bases from V and 6 bases from J, leaving 13 bases between. The germline CDR1 and CDR2 sequences are SGHRS and YFSETQ. DNA for the CDR3: TGCGCCAGCAGCCAAAGGACTAGGGATGGCTACACCTTC. It codes for CASSQRTRDGYTF.

The chain joins TRBV9 to TRBJ1-6; the D is unclear. CDR3 length: 12 residues. The V gene lost 4 bases and the J gene lost 9 bases, with 8 bases spanning the gap. Per the germline V gene, CDR1 is SGDLS and CDR2 is YYNGEE. In nucleotides, the CDR3 is TGTGCCAGCAGCCTTCCCAGTTCACCCCTCCACTTT. Amino acids: CASSLPSSPLHF.

This clone was observed at least ten times. The chain has TRBV10-1 and TRBJ1-3; 8 bases match TRBD1. The CDR3 length is 15 residues. Germline-derived CDR1 and CDR2 are WNHNN and SYGVQD (reference sequence). V shed 6 bases and J 2 bases; nucleotides not matched to a gene: 6. The CDR3: CASSLFRGPGNTIYF. CDR3 sequence (DNA): TGCGCCAGCAGCCTTTTCAGGGGGCCTGGAAACACCATATATTTT.

The CDR3 DNA sequence: TGTGCCAGCAGCCTCCGGGATGGCCTCTATGGCTACACCTTC. Residues: CASSLRDGLYGYTF. The rearrangement uses TRBV5-6 and TRBJ1-2, with D unclear. V lost 4 bases, J lost 4 bases, and 14 bases lay in between. CDR3 size: 14 residues. Germline V gene sequence: CDR1 SGHDT, CDR2 YYEEEE.

The V call is TRBV7-2, the J call TRBJ2-7, with 8 positions matching TRBD2. This CDR3 has 15 residues. The germline gives CDR1 SGHTA, CDR2 FQGNSA. V was pared by 5 bases and J by 4 bases, with 10 bases of the junction left unmatched. The CDR3 DNA is TGTGCCAGCAGCCTCGGGGGGGCTTCTGCTTACGAGCAGTACTTC. Protein product: CASSLGGASAYEQYF.

The table lists this clone with a count of one. The chain links TRBV24-1 to TRBJ2-7; 12 bases are a match to TRBD2. V lost 5 bases and J lost 11; bases outside the gene matches: 18. The CDR3 has 17 amino acids. Germline V gene sequence: CDR1 KGHDR, CDR2 SFDVKD. CDR3 in DNA: TGTGCCACCAGTGGACTCGGGACTAGCGGGCTCCTATCAAGAGAGTACGTC. This translates into CATSGLGTSGLLSREYV.

This sequence joins TRBV11-2 and TRBJ2-7; D not resolved. There are 15 residues in the CDR3. Germline CDR1 is SGHAT and CDR2 is FQNNGV. V shed 2 bases and J shed 3 bases, with 14 bases lying between them. CDR3 DNA sequence: TGTGCCAGCAGCTTAACGGTGAGCCGAGACTACGAGCAGTACTTC. Its protein product is CASSLTVSRDYEQYF.

The rearrangement links TRBV30 to TRBJ2-2; 10 bases agree with TRBD2. CDR1 GTSNPN and CDR2 SVGIG come from the germline V gene (reference sequence). The CDR3 is 13 residues long. Trimming took 8 bases from V and 6 from J; bases not matched to a gene: 6. CDR3 nucleotide sequence: TGTGCCGGAGCGGGAGGGCCATCCGGGGAGCTGTTTTTT. Its translation is CAGAGGPSGELFF.

This clone appeared many times. The V gene is TRBV28, the J gene TRBJ2-5; tentative D call: TRBD2 (7 bases). The CDR3 runs 16 residues. Germline V gives CDR1 MDHEN, CDR2 SYDVKM. V was clipped by 3 bases and J by 9 bases, with 23 bases between them. The CDR3 DNA sequence: TGTGCCAGCAGTTTCCGACGGGACGGCCCCGGGGGGCCCCAGTACTTC. It encodes CASSFRRDGPGGPQYF. The full variable domain, with the rest looked up from reference TRBV28 and TRBJ2-5, is DVKVTQSSRYLVKRTGEKVFLECVQDMDHENMFWYRQDPGLGLRLIYFSYDVKMKEKGDIPEGYSVSREKKERFSLILESASTNQTSMYLCASSFRRDGPGGPQYFGPGTRLLVL.

A single count supports this clone. The chain uses TRBV7-3 and TRBJ2-3, with D hard to call. Deletions cut 5 bases from V and 6 bases from J, with 9 bases between. The V gene's germline CDR1 is SGHTA and CDR2 FQGTGA. The length of the CDR3 is 12 residues. CDR3 DNA: TGTGCCAGCAGCCCCTACGGGGATACGCAGTATTTT. This encodes CASSPYGDTQYF.

The chain recombines TRBV7-2 with TRBJ2-1; a possible D gene is TRBD2 (5 bases). With 2 bases removed from V and 7 bases from J, the gap between germline ends came to 12 bases. The CDR3 extends over 14 amino acids. Germline CDR1 reads SGHTA; CDR2 reads FQGNSA. DNA for the CDR3: TGTGCCAGCAGCTTACAGCGGACTCCTAATGAGCAGTTCTTC. Translated: CASSLQRTPNEQFF.

The V and J genes are TRBV11-2 and TRBJ2-3; a possible D gene is TRBD2 (9 bases). Germline CDR1 reads SGHAT; CDR2 reads FQNNGV. The CDR3 consists of 16 residues. Trimming left V 7 bases short and J 3 bases short, with 20 bases between. In DNA, the CDR3 is TGTGCCAGCACCCTAGCGGGGACAGGAGCAACAGATACGCAGTATTTT. Amino acid sequence: CASTLAGTGATDTQYF.

The chain carries TRBV27 and TRBJ2-5; 13 bases match TRBD2. Germline V CDR1 and CDR2: MNHEY, SMNVEV (reference sequence). The CDR3 has 17 amino acids. V lost 6 bases to trimming and J lost 3 bases; unmatched junction nucleotides: 10. This CDR3 reads CASRSGTSGDMKETQYF. In nucleotides, the CDR3 is TGTGCCAGCAGATCCGGGACTAGCGGGGATATGAAAGAGACCCAGTACTTC.

V is TRBV19 and J is TRBJ2-2; the D is unclear. Germline V lookup: CDR1 LNHDA, CDR2 SQIVND (reference sequence). This CDR3 region has 14 residues. Trimming pared 1 base from V and 6 bases from J, leaving 9 bases between. For the CDR3, the DNA is TGTGCCAGTAGTATAGTTTCCCCCTCCGGGGAGCTGTTTTTT. Translating it yields CASSIVSPSGELFF.

This chain joins TRBV7-3 and TRBJ2-1; perhaps TRBD2 as D (6 bases). The CDR3 loop spans 15 amino acids. Trimming pared 1 base from V and 1 base from J, leaving 8 bases between. Germline assignment: CDR1 SGHTA and CDR2 FQGTGA. The CDR3 coding sequence is TGTGCCAGCAGCTTAAACCGGGGGTCCTACAATGAGCAGTTCTTC. Amino acid sequence: CASSLNRGSYNEQFF.

The chain couples TRBV20-1 to TRBJ2-3; the match to TRBD2 covers 11 bases. Germline V gene sequence: CDR1 DFQATT, CDR2 SNEGSKA (reference sequence). The CDR3 spans 17 residues. V lost 3 bases, J lost 4 bases, and 12 bases stayed unmatched. CDR3 in DNA: TGCAGTGCTAGTTTTCTAGGGGGGACTAGCGGTGCAGATACGCAGTATTTT. This sequence encodes CSASFLGGTSGADTQYF.

The J gene is TRBJ2-3, the V gene TRBV19; the match to TRBD2 covers 14 bases. Germline loops: CDR1 LNHDA, CDR2 SQIVND (reference sequence). Trimming removed 6 bases from V and 4 bases from J; junction bases left unmatched: 6. The CDR3 sequence is 16 residues long. CDR3 nucleotides: TGTGCCAGTAGACAACCGGGACTAGCGGGGGCAGATACGCAGTATTTT. Protein sequence: CASRQPGLAGADTQYF.

The rearrangement joins TRBV11-2 to TRBJ2-7; TRBD2 matches 13 bases. J gave up 4 bases and V 5 bases, and 8 bases lay outside the gene matches. The CDR3 spans 16 residues. From germline, CDR1 is SGHAT and CDR2 FQNNGV. CDR3 bases: TGTGCCAGCAGCCAGGGACTAGCGGGGAGGCCTTACGAGCAGTACTTC. This codes for CASSQGLAGRPYEQYF.

This chain connects TRBV24-1 to TRBJ2-3, with 7 bases that match TRBD2. The germline V gene has CDR1 KGHDR and CDR2 SFDVKD. The junction had 4 bases not matched to a gene; V was cut back by 8 bases and J by 0 bases. This CDR3 spans 14 amino acids. CDR3 coding DNA: TGTGCCACCATGAAAGCGGGGAGCACAGATACGCAGTATTTT. Amino acid sequence: CATMKAGSTDTQYF.

The chain is built from TRBV6-5 and TRBJ1-1; no reliable D call. Germline values: CDR1 MNHEY, CDR2 SVGAGI. This CDR3 spans 13 amino acids. Trimming shortened V by 2 bases and J by 1 base, and 5 bases separated the two germline ends. CDR3 nucleotide sequence: TGTGCCAGCAGTTACACAGAGAACACTGAAGCTTTCTTT. It yields the protein CASSYTENTEAFF.

The chain has TRBV5-1 and TRBJ2-2; the match to TRBD2 covers 9 bases. CDR1 and CDR2 from the germline V gene are SGHRS and YFSETQ. V was pared by 2 bases and J by 7 bases, with 9 bases of the junction left unmatched. The CDR3 covers 16 residues. The CDR3 nucleotides are TGCGCCAGCAGCTTTTCAGCGGGGGGAAAGGACGGGGAGCTGTTTTTT. Its translation is CASSFSAGGKDGELFF.

CDR3 amino acids: CASSLRNGGNEKLFF. The DNA for the CDR3 is TGTGCCAGCAGTTTAAGGAACGGGGGGAATGAAAAACTGTTTTTT. The V call is TRBV27, the J call TRBJ1-4; a possible D gene is TRBD1 (5 bases). Trimming removed 2 bases from V and 5 bases from J, with 12 bases in between. The germline V gene encodes CDR1 MNHEY and CDR2 SMNVEV (reference sequence). The CDR3 has 15 residues.

This chain links TRBV7-8 with TRBJ2-2, with TRBD1 as a possible D gene (5 bases). V dropped 2 bases and J dropped 6 bases, with 7 bases sitting between them. From germline, CDR1 is SGHVS and CDR2 FQNEAQ. This CDR3 spans 13 amino acids. The CDR3 spells CASSLQGAGELFF. The DNA of the CDR3 is TGTGCCAGCAGCTTACAGGGCGCCGGGGAGCTGTTTTTT.

This chain connects TRBV9 to TRBJ2-3; D is undetermined. Trimming left V 0 bases short and J 0 bases short, with 2 bases between. Germline-derived CDR1 and CDR2 are SGDLS and YYNGEE. This CDR3 is 13 amino acids long. CDR3 DNA sequence: TGTGCCAGCAGCGTAGCGAGCACAGATACGCAGTATTTT. Protein sequence: CASSVASTDTQYF.

CDR3 nucleotides: TGCGCCAGCAGCCAAGAAACAGGGGAAGGGGAGACCCAGTACTTC. It translates to CASSQETGEGETQYF. This chain connects TRBV4-1 to TRBJ2-5, with 7 nucleotides matching TRBD1. CDR3 length equals 15 residues. Trimming took 0 bases from V and 5 from J; bases not matched to a gene: 6. Germline V gene lookup returns CDR1 MGHRA and CDR2 YSYEKL.